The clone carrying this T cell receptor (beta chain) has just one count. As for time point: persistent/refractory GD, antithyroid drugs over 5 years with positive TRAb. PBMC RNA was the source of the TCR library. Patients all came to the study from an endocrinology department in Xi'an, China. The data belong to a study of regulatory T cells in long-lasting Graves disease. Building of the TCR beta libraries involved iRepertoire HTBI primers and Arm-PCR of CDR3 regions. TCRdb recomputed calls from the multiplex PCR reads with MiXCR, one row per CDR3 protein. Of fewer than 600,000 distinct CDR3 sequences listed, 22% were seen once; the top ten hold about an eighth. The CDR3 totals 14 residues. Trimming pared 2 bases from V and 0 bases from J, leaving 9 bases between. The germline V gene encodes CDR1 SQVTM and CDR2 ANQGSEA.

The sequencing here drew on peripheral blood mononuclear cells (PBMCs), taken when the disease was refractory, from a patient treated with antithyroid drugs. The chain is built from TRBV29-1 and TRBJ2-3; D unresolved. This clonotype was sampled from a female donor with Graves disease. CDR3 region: CSVEPQDSTDTQYF. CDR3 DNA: TGCAGCGTTGAACCCCAGGATAGCACAGATACGCAGTATTTT.